One T cell receptor (beta chain) is described in this entry. Antigen unknown. TCR cDNA, made by 5'RACE template switching, carried an added universal primer site and UMIs. Via MiXCR, TCRdb re-called the 5' RACE reads, giving one row per CDR3 protein. The sample lists hundreds of thousands of distinct CDR3 sequences, approximately 13% occurring once. This specimen comes from a study of T cells after yellow fever vaccination. Overall study findings and caveats: Boosting was followed by the reappearance of most primary-vaccination clones (roughly 96% CD4, under 90% CD8). Sorted repertoires could include abundant contaminating clonotypes from bulk cells. Though weaker, the secondary response peaked faster, on day 5 versus 15.

From germline, CDR1 is SGHAT and CDR2 FQNNGV. This CDR3 is 14 amino acids long. Trimming shortened V by 5 bases and J by 4 bases, and 15 bases separated the two germline ends. The TCR sequence derives from a young man who received the YFV17D yellow fever vaccine. This sequence joins TRBV11-2 and TRBJ2-7, with a weak D call TRBD2 (7 bases). Sequenced here: PBMCs, sampled on the day of the yellow fever booster vaccination. CDR3 nucleotide sequence: TGTGCCAGCAGCAACCCGGGGGGCAAATACGAGCAGTACTTC. This translates into CASSNPGGKYEQYF.